A single sample gave rise to the 29 T cell receptor beta chains below, sequenced in a study of CD4 T cells in relation to SARS-CoV-2 and coronaviruses. Unexposed donor CD4+ T cells date from 2011-2018, before the COVID-19 pandemic. Isolation of CD4+ T cells took place after roughly nine days in culture. The protocol was immunoSEQ multiplex PCR, while the TCRdb copy is restricted to in-frame clones and leaves out a portion. Here the sample spans approximately 15,000 clones, around 80% being singletons. Their specific antigens are unknown. The sample was CD4+ T cells from PBMCs, cultured in vitro. The receptors were sampled from a human donor in good health.

The chain joins TRBV12-3 or TRBV12-4 to TRBJ2-1; D gene uncertain. The CDR3 has 13 amino acids. Trimming took 6 bases from V and 6 from J, leaving 12 bases between them. CDR3 in DNA: TGTGCCAGCAGCCCTGGGTCTTTCAATGAGCAGTTCTTC. Protein sequence: CASSPGSFNEQFF.

The V gene is TRBV5-1, the J gene TRBJ1-6, with TRBD1 as a possible D gene (5 bases). V shed 2 bases and J shed 9 bases, with 12 bases lying between them. The CDR3 length is 14 residues. From germline, CDR1 is SGHRS and CDR2 YFSETQ. The CDR3 DNA sequence: TGCGCCAGCAGCTTCTTGGGGGTGGGTTCACCCCTCCACTTT. Protein product: CASSFLGVGSPLHF.

The V call is TRBV7-2, the J call TRBJ2-1; 9 bases are shared with TRBD2. The CDR3 sequence is 15 residues long. The germline CDR1 and CDR2 sequences are SGHTA and FQGNSA. V lost 4 bases, J lost 4 bases, and 5 bases stayed unmatched. The CDR3: CASSSRLAEYNEQFF. In DNA, the CDR3 is TGTGCCAGCAGCTCTCGACTAGCGGAATACAATGAGCAGTTCTTC.

The V call is TRBV19, the J call TRBJ2-7, with 11 bases lining up with TRBD1. V lost 5 bases, J lost 3 bases, and 9 bases stayed unmatched. The CDR3 spans 16 residues. Per the germline V gene, CDR1 is LNHDA and CDR2 is SQIVND (reference sequence). The CDR3 loop reads CASSLKTGQGGYEQYF. The CDR3 DNA sequence: TGTGCCAGTAGTCTCAAAACGGGACAGGGGGGCTACGAGCAGTACTTC.

The chain employs TRBV4-1 and TRBJ2-3; D not certain. Trimming stripped 5 bases from V and 5 bases from J, with 8 bases between. The CDR3 is 12 amino acids. Per the germline V gene, CDR1 is MGHRA and CDR2 is YSYEKL. The CDR3 DNA is TGCGCCAGCAGCGCGACCGAAGATACGCAGTATTTT. Amino acids: CASSATEDTQYF.

This clone was detected a few times. For the CDR3, the DNA is TGCAGCGTGTCACGGAGCAGGGACCCCTACAATGAGCAGTTCTTC. Amino acid sequence: CSVSRSRDPYNEQFF. The J gene is TRBJ2-1, the V gene TRBV29-1; D tentatively reads TRBD1 or TRBD2 (5 bases each). The CDR3 contains 15 residues. The germline V gene has CDR1 SQVTM and CDR2 ANQGSEA. V gave up 6 bases and J gave up 2 bases, with 17 bases separating them.

The rearrangement uses TRBV10-3 and TRBJ1-5; D not certain. The CDR3 consists of 15 residues. Germline V lookup: CDR1 ENHRY, CDR2 SYGVKD. The V gene lost 2 bases and the J gene lost 4 bases, with 12 bases spanning the gap. In DNA form, the CDR3 reads TGTGCCATCAGTGAGCCCGGACTGAATAATCAGCCCCAGCATTTT. Translated, it gives CAISEPGLNNQPQHF.

The V call is TRBV10-3, the J call TRBJ2-2; D may be TRBD1 or TRBD2 (5 bases each). Trimming took 0 bases from V and 0 from J, leaving 11 bases between them. This CDR3 contains 17 residues. CDR1 ENHRY and CDR2 SYGVKD come from the germline V gene. CDR3 DNA: TGTGCCATCAGTGAGTCTCTCCAGGGACCGAACACCGGGGAGCTGTTTTTT. Translation gives CAISESLQGPNTGELFF.

V usage is TRBV28 and J usage is TRBJ1-4; weak D call: TRBD1 (6 bases). With 8 bases removed from V and 0 bases from J, the gap between germline ends came to 10 bases. Germline V lookup: CDR1 MDHEN, CDR2 SYDVKM. The CDR3 is made up of 14 amino acids. CDR3: CASSKGATNEKLFF. The CDR3 DNA follows: TGTGCCAGCTCAAAGGGGGCAACTAATGAAAAACTGTTTTTT.

The V and J genes are TRBV30 and TRBJ1-4; TRBD1 matches 9 bases. The CDR3 extends over 15 amino acids. Germline V lookup: CDR1 GTSNPN, CDR2 SVGIG (reference sequence). V shed 3 bases and J 5 bases; nucleotides not matched to a gene: 7. In nucleotides, the CDR3 is TGTGCCTGGAGCGGGAAGGGACAGGGAAATGAAAAACTGTTTTTT. Translation: CAWSGKGQGNEKLFF.

The gene calls are TRBV11-3 and TRBJ2-2, with 7 bases lining up with TRBD2. The CDR3 is made up of 18 amino acids. Germline V gives CDR1 SGHNT, CDR2 YENEEA. V was pared by 5 bases and J by 3 bases, with 15 bases of the junction left unmatched. The CDR3 DNA reads TGTGCCAGCAGCCCAGGCCTCTCGGGGGGACGAGACACCGGGGAGCTGTTTTTT. Protein product: CASSPGLSGGRDTGELFF.

This chain links TRBV5-1 with TRBJ1-4; TRBD1 might be the D (5 bases). The CDR3 loop spans 15 amino acids. The V end lost 5 bases, the J end lost 6 bases, and 17 bases lay between the germline ends. Germline-derived CDR1 and CDR2 are SGHRS and YFSETQ. The CDR3 DNA reads TGCGCCAGCAGGTCGGACGGGACGGAGGATGAAAAACTGTTTTTT. It translates to CASRSDGTEDEKLFF.

This clone occurred once. This rearrangement joins TRBV30 to TRBJ2-5; 15 positions agree with TRBD2. In germline, CDR1 is GTSNPN, CDR2 SVGIG (reference sequence). The CDR3 spans 14 residues. Trimming removed 5 bases from V and 7 bases from J; junction bases left unmatched: 5. The CDR3 spells CAWARTSGRGTQYF. Here the CDR3 DNA reads TGTGCCTGGGCTAGGACTAGCGGGAGGGGGACCCAGTACTTC.

Here the CDR3 reads CSASLQGGLGGNEQFF. The DNA for the CDR3 is TGCAGTGCTAGTTTGCAGGGAGGCCTAGGTGGCAATGAGCAGTTCTTC. The chain recombines TRBV20-1 with TRBJ2-1; possible D gene TRBD2, 6 bases. The V gene's germline CDR1 is DFQATT and CDR2 SNEGSKA (reference sequence). The CDR3 runs to 16 residues. V lost 3 bases and J lost 6, with 21 bases in between.

The chain employs TRBV7-9 and TRBJ1-1; weak D call: TRBD1 (6 bases). The V gene's germline CDR1 is SEHNR and CDR2 FQNEAQ (reference sequence). Trimming stripped 4 bases from V and 8 bases from J, with 14 bases between. CDR3 length: 13 residues. This CDR3 reads CASSSGAGYEAFF. The CDR3 DNA is TGTGCCAGCAGCTCGGGGGCGGGGTACGAAGCTTTCTTT.

J is TRBJ1-1 and V is TRBV7-6, with 8 bases identical to TRBD1. The CDR3 extends over 15 amino acids. Per germline, CDR1 SGHVS and CDR2 FNYEAQ. V dropped 5 bases and J dropped 5; count of bases not matched to a gene: 10. CDR3 bases: TGTGCCAGCAGCAGTTCAGGGGGCGCCCCGACTGAAGCTTTCTTT. Translating it yields CASSSSGGAPTEAFF.

V usage is TRBV5-1 and J usage is TRBJ2-7; a possible D gene is TRBD1 (6 bases). Trimming removed 0 bases at V and 8 bases at J, with 15 bases between. This CDR3 region has 14 residues. The germline CDR1 and CDR2 sequences are SGHRS and YFSETQ. CDR3 region: CASSLDRDTRQQYF. CDR3 sequence (DNA): TGCGCCAGCAGCTTGGATCGGGACACCCGCCAGCAGTACTTC.

The rearrangement uses TRBV11-2 and TRBJ1-3, with 12 bases lining up with TRBD1. With V trimmed by 2 bases and J by 4 bases, 12 bases remained unmatched. Germline CDR1 is SGHAT and CDR2 is FQNNGV. The CDR3 has 19 amino acids. The CDR3 coding sequence is TGTGCCAGCAGCTTAAGGGCCGGGACAGGGGGCACGAAAGGAAACACCATATATTTT. Translated: CASSLRAGTGGTKGNTIYF.

The chain recombines TRBV28 with TRBJ2-3; the match to TRBD2 covers 12 bases. Germline V gene lookup returns CDR1 MDHEN and CDR2 SYDVKM. This CDR3 comprises 18 residues. V gave up 5 bases and J gave up 3 bases; unmatched junction bases: 12. CDR3 coding DNA: TGTGCCAGCAGTCCCATTCTAGCGGGAGGGCCGGAGACAGATACGCAGTATTTT. This gives the protein CASSPILAGGPETDTQYF.

The chain employs TRBV5-4 and TRBJ2-5; no clear D gene. The CDR3 has 15 residues. V lost 0 bases and J 2 bases, leaving 11 bases between the germline ends. CDR1 is SGHNT, CDR2 YYREEE, per germline (reference sequence). CDR3 coding DNA: TGTGCCAGCAGCTTGGGGGGTGGCAGTCAAGAGACCCAGTACTTC. Protein sequence: CASSLGGGSQETQYF.

The chain is built from TRBV5-1 and TRBJ1-3; the D is unclear. There are 14 residues in the CDR3. The germline CDR1 and CDR2 sequences are SGHRS and YFSETQ. The ends were cut back, 1 base at V and 4 bases at J, with 9 bases in the middle. The CDR3 is CASSLNSEGNTIYF. The CDR3 nucleotides read TGCGCCAGCAGCTTGAACTCCGAGGGAAACACCATATATTTT.

The chain joins TRBV5-4 to TRBJ2-3, with unresolved D. The CDR3 length is 15 residues. With 0 bases removed from V and 5 bases from J, the gap between germline ends came to 13 bases. Germline V lookup: CDR1 SGHNT, CDR2 YYREEE (reference sequence). The CDR3 nucleotides are TGTGCCAGCAGCTTGGACCTGTTTAGGGTAGATACGCAGTATTTT. Residues: CASSLDLFRVDTQYF.

The rearrangement uses TRBV6-2 or TRBV6-3 and TRBJ2-7; D not certain. CDR1 is MNHEY and CDR2 is SVGEGT in the germline V gene. V lost 4 bases and J lost 3, with 16 bases in between. This CDR3 region has 15 residues. In DNA, the CDR3 is TGTGCCAGCAGTTCGTCTGGCTACCTAATCTACGAGCAGTACTTC. It yields the protein CASSSSGYLIYEQYF.

With respect to this clone: The same CDR3 is also encoded by other DNA sequences in this sample. V gene TRBV20-1 combines with J gene TRBJ2-5; D uncertain. In germline, CDR1 is DFQATT, CDR2 SNEGSKA (reference sequence). V was shortened by 6 bases and J by 3 bases, with 8 bases between the two germline ends. The CDR3 covers 11 residues. CDR3 bases: TGCAGTGCCAGGAAAAAAGAGACCCAGTACTTC. Translation gives CSARKKETQYF.

This clone has a handful of counts. V gene TRBV24-1 combines with J gene TRBJ1-5; D is perhaps TRBD1 (5 bases). The CDR3 spans 13 residues. V was cut by 4 bases and J by 7 bases, with 10 bases left in between. Germline CDR1 and CDR2: KGHDR and SFDVKD. The CDR3 is CATSDRVAQPQHF. The CDR3 DNA is TGTGCCACCAGTGACAGGGTGGCACAGCCCCAGCATTTT.

The rearrangement uses TRBV9 and TRBJ2-6; D ambiguous. The germline V gene has CDR1 SGDLS and CDR2 YYNGEE. The CDR3 is made up of 15 amino acids. The V end was cut by 0 bases, the J end by 2 bases, with 6 bases between. The chain's CDR3 is CASSVEQPGANVLTF. CDR3 DNA: TGTGCCAGCAGCGTAGAACAACCTGGGGCCAACGTCCTGACTTTC.

The V and J genes are TRBV5-1 and TRBJ2-3; TRBD1 or TRBD2 may be the D gene (5 bases each). This CDR3 has 15 amino acids. V was cut by 6 bases and J by 1 base, with 15 bases left in between. Germline CDR1 SGHRS, CDR2 YFSETQ. The CDR3 DNA reads TGCGCCAGCACCGGAATGGGGGTTCGCACAGATACGCAGTATTTT. Translation gives CASTGMGVRTDTQYF.

The chain recombines TRBV4-2 with TRBJ2-2; the match to TRBD2 covers 8 bases. J gave up 3 bases and V 3 bases, and 6 bases lay outside the gene matches. The CDR3 has 16 amino acids. Germline values: CDR1 LGHNA, CDR2 YNFKEQ. In DNA, the CDR3 is TGTGCCAGCAGCCAGCAAGCGGGGGTTTACACCGGGGAGCTGTTTTTT. Translated, it gives CASSQQAGVYTGELFF.

The chain uses TRBV12-3 or TRBV12-4 and TRBJ1-5; the D gene is possibly TRBD1 (5 bases). V lost 5 bases and J 9 bases, leaving 14 bases between the germline ends. This CDR3 has 13 residues. The CDR3 loop reads CASSLGGGRPQHF. CDR3 DNA sequence: TGTGCCAGCAGTCTCGGGGGGGGACGGCCCCAGCATTTT.